This T cell receptor (beta chain) was sequenced for a study of T-cell memory formation after mild COVID-19. Study context: TCR clusters were largely donor specific.

TCRdb recomputed calls from the 5' RACE reads with MiXCR, one row per CDR3 protein. This table holds about 560,000 distinct CDR3 sequences, 20% to 25% found once. This clonotype has a handful of counts. The germline V gene has CDR1 MNHEY and CDR2 SVGAGI. With 5 bases clipped from V and 6 bases from J, the junction kept 12 bases outside the gene matches. CDR3 length: 17 amino acids. The TCR comes from an adult woman who had mild COVID-19 (a few samples of this study predate the infection). Cell type and time point are not known. The chain links TRBV6-5 to TRBJ2-7, with TRBD2 matching 14 bases. Sequenced sample: PBMCs or a T cell subset sorted from them (not recorded which). Here the CDR3 DNA reads TGTGCCAGCAGTCCGGGGACTAGCGGGAGCATCCCCACCGAGCAGTACTTC. Its protein is CASSPGTSGSIPTEQYF.